Listed here are 13 T cell receptor beta chains from one sample, sequenced in a study of blood T cells in healthy people across ages. Using a J-beta primer mix together with a sample-barcoded 5' primer, a second PCR was run for roughly 6 to 12 cycles. TCRdb ran MiXCR on the 5' RACE reads and lists one entry per CDR3 protein. This sample yields some 1,800,000 distinct CDR3 sequences, of which about two fifths are seen a single time; under 30% belongs to the top ten. Material for sequencing was blood. Receptors originate from a human donor in good health.

This clonotype showed up just a few times. V gene TRBV29-1 combines with J gene TRBJ1-1; D remains ambiguous. The length of the CDR3 is 13 residues. Trimming removed 6 bases from V and 4 bases from J, with 15 bases in between. In germline, CDR1 is SQVTM, CDR2 ANQGSEA. The CDR3 here is CSVRMADGTEAFF. Written as DNA, the CDR3 is TGCAGCGTCCGAATGGCGGACGGCACTGAAGCTTTCTTT. The full variable domain, its missing parts supplied by reference TRBV29-1 and TRBJ1-1, is SAVISQKPSRDICQRGTSLTIQCQVDSQVTMMFWYRQQPGQSLTLIATANQGSEATYESGFVIDKFPISRPNLTFSTLTVSNMSPEDSSIYLCSVRMADGTEAFFGQGTRLTVV.

With regard to this clonotype: A read error may account for a junction end that differs from germline. The chain uses TRBV20-1 and TRBJ2-1; the match to TRBD2 covers 9 bases. The V gene's germline CDR1 is DFQATT and CDR2 SNEGSKA (reference sequence). The CDR3 length is 14 residues. The CDR3 here is CSARGGGADNVQFF. CDR3 DNA: TGCAGTGCTAGAGGCGGGGGGGCAGACAATGTGCAGTTCTTC.

V and J are TRBV18 and TRBJ2-1; 14 bases are a match to TRBD2. The length of the CDR3 is 18 residues. CDR1 is KGHSH, CDR2 LQKENI, per germline. V was pared by 4 bases and J by 6 bases, with 11 bases of the junction left unmatched. The CDR3 nucleotides read TGTGCCAGCTCACTCCTCGGACTAGCGGGGGGCACTAGCAATGAGCAGTTCTTC. It encodes CASSLLGLAGGTSNEQFF.

As to this clonotype: Compared with germline, one end of the junction differs, possibly owing to a read error. The chain joins TRBV12-3 or TRBV12-4 to TRBJ1-2; no definite D call. The CDR3 extends over 11 amino acids. The CDR3 DNA sequence: TGTGCCAGCAGTTCCACGGGAGGCTGCACCTTC. This gives the protein CASSSTGGCTF.

The CDR3 reads CASSPRTGVREQYF. The CDR3 coding sequence is TGTGCCAGCAGTCCTAGGACAGGCGTCCGCGAGCAGTACTTC. The chain carries TRBV6-5 and TRBJ2-7, with TRBD1 identical over 7 bases. The junction had 10 bases not matched to a gene; V was cut back by 5 bases and J by 6 bases. Germline V gene data show CDR1 as MNHEY and CDR2 as SVGAGI. The CDR3 has 14 amino acids.

The chain joins TRBV7-2 to TRBJ2-2; possibly TRBD2 for D (5 bases). The CDR3 is made up of 16 amino acids. Trimming removed 2 bases at V and 7 bases at J, with 17 bases between. From germline, CDR1 is SGHTA and CDR2 FQGNSA. Written as DNA, the CDR3 is TGTGCCAGCAGCTTACGCTCGGGAACTAGTTTCGGGGAGCTGTTTTTT. It translates to CASSLRSGTSFGELFF.

V usage is TRBV2 and J usage is TRBJ1-5; possible D gene TRBD1, 6 bases. CDR3 length: 15 amino acids. In germline, CDR1 is SNHLY, CDR2 FYNNEI. Trimming pared 4 bases from V and 0 bases from J, leaving 10 bases between. In nucleotides, the CDR3 is TGTGCCAGCAGTGGGGGGGGGCGTAGCAATCAGCCCCAGCATTTT. The encoded protein is CASSGGGRSNQPQHF.

The chain couples TRBV6-6 to TRBJ2-7; 9 bases agree with TRBD1. The CDR3 consists of 15 residues. Germline CDR1 reads MNHNY; CDR2 reads SVGAGI (reference sequence). Trimming cost V 2 bases and J 2 bases; bases outside gene matches: 4. The CDR3 sequence is CASSYDRGSPYEQYF. For the CDR3, the DNA is TGTGCCAGCAGTTACGACAGGGGGTCTCCCTACGAGCAGTACTTC.

This clonotype was seen more than once but under ten times. J is TRBJ1-6 and V is TRBV4-3, with a tentative D call TRBD1 (5 bases). This CDR3 spans 16 amino acids. V dropped 0 bases and J dropped 9 bases, with 15 bases sitting between them. Germline CDR1 LGHNA, CDR2 YSLEER. CDR3 protein: CASSQEGPGGTSPLHF. The DNA for the CDR3 is TGCGCCAGCAGCCAAGAAGGGCCAGGTGGGACTTCACCCCTCCACTTT.

The CDR3 sequence is CASSLDRGTGTEAFF. Here the CDR3 DNA reads TGCGCCAGCAGCTTGGACAGGGGTACGGGGACTGAAGCTTTCTTT. V is TRBV5-1 and J is TRBJ1-1, with TRBD1 matching 7 bases. J lost 5 bases, V lost 0 bases, and 7 bases had no gene match. The CDR3 is made up of 15 amino acids. Germline lookup yields CDR1 SGHRS and CDR2 YFSETQ.

The gene calls are TRBV4-1 and TRBJ2-1; 8 bases are a match to TRBD2. The trim removed 4 bases at V and 6 bases at J, leaving 8 bases unmatched. Looked up from germline, CDR1 is MGHRA and CDR2 is YSYEKL. This CDR3 is built from 15 residues. The CDR3 nucleotides are TGCGCCAGCAGCCCCTTCGGACTAGCTCTCAATGAGCAGTTCTTC. It yields the protein CASSPFGLALNEQFF.

This clonotype was observed a few times. The chain is built from TRBV5-1 and TRBJ1-2; perhaps TRBD1 as D (5 bases). This CDR3 has 16 amino acids. Trimming removed 4 bases at V and 3 bases at J, with 19 bases between. Germline V CDR1 and CDR2: SGHRS, YFSETQ. CDR3 in DNA: TGCGCCAGCAGCCCGCGGGACCGATCGGGCGACTATGGCTACACCTTC. Residues: CASSPRDRSGDYGYTF.

This rearrangement joins TRBV5-1 to TRBJ2-5; perhaps D is TRBD1 or TRBD2 (6 bases each). Germline assignment: CDR1 SGHRS and CDR2 YFSETQ. This CDR3 has 14 residues. The V end was cut by 4 bases, the J end by 3 bases, with 13 bases between. CDR3 in DNA: TGCGCCAGCAGCACTGGTAGGGGGGAAGAGACCCAGTACTTC. It encodes CASSTGRGEETQYF.